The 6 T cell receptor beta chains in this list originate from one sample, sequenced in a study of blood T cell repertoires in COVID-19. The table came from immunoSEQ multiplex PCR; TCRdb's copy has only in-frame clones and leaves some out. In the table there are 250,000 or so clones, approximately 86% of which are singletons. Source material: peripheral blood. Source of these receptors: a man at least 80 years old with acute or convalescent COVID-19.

The CDR3 bases are TGTGCCAGCAGCCAAGATGGGCCCAGGGGGATAGCGGGATCGGAAGATGAGCAGTTCTTC. It translates to CASSQDGPRGIAGSEDEQFF. V gene TRBV14 combines with J gene TRBJ2-1, with D possibly being TRBD2 (8 bases). This CDR3 region has 20 residues. Germline values: CDR1 SGHDN, CDR2 FVKESK. Trimming removed 0 bases from V and 8 bases from J, with 29 bases in between.

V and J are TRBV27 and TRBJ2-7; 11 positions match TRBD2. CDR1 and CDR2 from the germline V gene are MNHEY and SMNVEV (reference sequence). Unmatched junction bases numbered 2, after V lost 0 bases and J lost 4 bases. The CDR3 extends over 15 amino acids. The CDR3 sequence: CASSLSTSGAYEQYF. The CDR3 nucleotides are TGTGCCAGCAGTTTATCGACTAGCGGGGCTTACGAGCAGTACTTC.

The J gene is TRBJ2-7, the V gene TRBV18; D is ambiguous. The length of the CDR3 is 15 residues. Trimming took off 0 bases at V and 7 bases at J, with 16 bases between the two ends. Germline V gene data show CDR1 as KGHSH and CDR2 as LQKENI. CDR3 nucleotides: TGTGCCAGCTCACCACCGAAATCGTCCCTACGAGAGCAGTACTTC. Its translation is CASSPPKSSLREQYF.

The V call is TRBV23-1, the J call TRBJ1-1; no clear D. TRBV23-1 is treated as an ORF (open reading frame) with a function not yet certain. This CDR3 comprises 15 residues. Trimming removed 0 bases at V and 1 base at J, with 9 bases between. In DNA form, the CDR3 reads TGCGCCAGCAGTCAATCATCTCGAGAGAACACTGAAGCTTTCTTT. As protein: CASSQSSRENTEAFF.

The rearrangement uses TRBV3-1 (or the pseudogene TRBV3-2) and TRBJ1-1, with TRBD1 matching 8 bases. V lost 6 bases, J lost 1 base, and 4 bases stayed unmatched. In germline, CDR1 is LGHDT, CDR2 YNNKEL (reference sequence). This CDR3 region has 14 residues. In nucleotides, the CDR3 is TGTGCCAGCAGGCGACAGGGGCAGAACACTGAAGCTTTCTTT. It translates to CASRRQGQNTEAFF.

The CDR3 nucleotides read TGCGCCAGCAGCTTAGGGACAGACATCTATGGCTACACCTTC. Translation gives CASSLGTDIYGYTF. The chain recombines TRBV5-1 with TRBJ1-2; TRBD1 aligns across 7 bases. V shed 2 bases and J 4 bases; nucleotides not matched to a gene: 5. This CDR3 is built from 14 residues. The germline CDR1 and CDR2 sequences are SGHRS and YFSETQ.